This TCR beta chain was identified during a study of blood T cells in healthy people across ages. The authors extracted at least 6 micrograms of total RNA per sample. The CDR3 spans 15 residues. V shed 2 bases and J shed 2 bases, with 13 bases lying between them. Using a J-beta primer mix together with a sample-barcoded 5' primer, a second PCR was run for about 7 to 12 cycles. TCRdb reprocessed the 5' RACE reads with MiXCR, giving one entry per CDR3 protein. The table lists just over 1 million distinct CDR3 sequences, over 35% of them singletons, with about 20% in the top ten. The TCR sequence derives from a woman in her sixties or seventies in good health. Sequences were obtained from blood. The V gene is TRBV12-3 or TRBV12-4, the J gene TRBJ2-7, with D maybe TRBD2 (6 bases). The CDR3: CASSLLGSVTYEQYF. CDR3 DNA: TGTGCCAGCAGTTTACTCGGGAGTGTAACCTACGAGCAGTACTTC.